The 9 T cell receptor beta chains reported below all come from one sample, sequenced in a study of Graves' ophthalmopathy and Graves' hyperthyroidism. The sequenced template was RNA, covering the TCR beta CDR3 region. The first-round RT-PCR employed HTBI primers together with the Qiagen OneStep RT-PCR kit. A multiplex PCR was then performed as the second round. TCRdb recomputed calls from the multiplex PCR reads with MiXCR, one row per CDR3 protein. In the table there are about 660,000 distinct CDR3 sequences, 35% to 45% of which are singletons. The sequenced sample consisted of peripheral blood. These TCRs come from an adult man with Graves' ophthalmopathy.

The rearrangement links TRBV30 to TRBJ2-7; D call uncertain. V lost 0 bases to trimming and J lost 5 bases, with 8 bases between them. CDR3 length equals 12 residues. The V gene's germline CDR1 is GTSNPN and CDR2 SVGIG (reference sequence). The CDR3 reads CAWSVLGNEQYF. The CDR3 DNA reads TGTGCCTGGAGTGTATTAGGGAACGAGCAGTACTTC.

The chain couples TRBV7-8 to TRBJ2-2, with TRBD2 matching over 13 bases. CDR1 is SGHVS and CDR2 is FQNEAQ in the germline V gene. This CDR3 region has 18 residues. J was trimmed by 2 bases and V by 2 bases; bases with no gene match: 5. As DNA, the CDR3 is TGTGCCAGCAGCTTATCGGTGGGACTAGCGGGAAACACCGGGGAGCTGTTTTTT. Translated: CASSLSVGLAGNTGELFF.

J is TRBJ1-5 and V is TRBV25-1; unclear D gene. With 8 bases removed from V and 7 bases from J, the gap between germline ends came to 12 bases. The CDR3 has 12 amino acids. CDR1 is MGHDK and CDR2 is SYGVNS in the germline V gene. The CDR3 sequence: CASPGRYQPQHF. In DNA form, the CDR3 reads TGTGCCAGCCCCGGACGGTACCAGCCCCAGCATTTT.

About this clonotype: This CDR3 is missing its conserved last phenylalanine or tryptophan, likely due to a read error. The limits of the CDR3 on the DNA are not certain, so only TCRdb's listed CDR3 is given. The J gene is TRBJ2-7, the V gene TRBV15; the table's D call of TRBD1 was not tested on the DNA. The CDR3 sequence runs 12 residues, both termini included. Germline assignment: CDR1 LNHNV and CDR2 YYDKDF (reference sequence). This CDR3 reads CATSTGSGQGAL.

Comments on this clonotype: With a much larger clone just one base away, this may be a read error. The rearrangement links TRBV7-9 to TRBJ2-7; 7 bases match TRBD1. Trimming at V came to 4 bases and at J to 1 base, leaving 4 bases not matched to a gene. From germline, CDR1 is SEHNR and CDR2 FQNEAQ (reference sequence). The CDR3 loop spans 14 amino acids. This chain's CDR3 is CASSYDRESYEQYF. The DNA of the CDR3 is TGTGCCAGCAGCTACGACAGGGAGTCCTACGAGCAGTACTTC.

The CDR3 sequence: CASSGNTANYGYTF. The CDR3 nucleotides read TGTGCCAGCAGTGGGAACACAGCTAACTATGGCTACACCTTC. The chain has TRBV2 and TRBJ1-2; D ambiguous. In germline, CDR1 is SNHLY, CDR2 FYNNEI. This CDR3 has 14 residues. V dropped 4 bases and J dropped 0 bases, with 9 bases sitting between them.

V is TRBV2 and J is TRBJ2-7; D is unresolved. The CDR3 extends over 14 amino acids. Germline CDR1 is SNHLY and CDR2 is FYNNEI. The germline V and J ends were trimmed by 6 bases and 1 base, with 13 bases remaining between them. CDR3 amino acids: CASSQDRPSYEQYF. The CDR3 region has the DNA TGTGCCAGCAGCCAAGATAGGCCGTCCTACGAGCAGTACTTC.

This clonotype was seen a handful of times. J is TRBJ2-5 and V is TRBV19, with D possibly TRBD2 on 5 matching bases. Germline V lookup: CDR1 LNHDA, CDR2 SQIVND (reference sequence). Deletions cut 6 bases from V and 5 bases from J, with 16 bases between. This CDR3 is built from 14 residues. CDR3 residues: CASRNFTSRETQYF. CDR3 nucleotides: TGTGCCAGTAGGAATTTTACTAGTCGGGAGACCCAGTACTTC. The full variable domain, completed using reference TRBV19 and TRBJ2-5, is DGGITQSPKYLFRKEGQNVTLSCEQNLNHDAMYWYRQDPGQGLRLIYYSQIVNDFQKGDIAEGYSVSREKKESFPLTVTSAQKNPTAFYLCASRNFTSRETQYFGPGTRLLVL.

On this clonotype itself: A much larger clone sits a single nucleotide away, making a read error possible. The rearrangement links TRBV20-1 to TRBJ1-6; a possible D gene is TRBD1 (6 bases). This CDR3 has 13 residues. The germline CDR1 and CDR2 sequences are DFQATT and SNEGSKA (reference sequence). CDR3 protein: CSASWQGNSSLHF. CDR3 DNA: TGCAGTGCTAGTTGGCAGGGGAATTCATCCCTCCACTTT.